One sample yielded the 26 T cell receptor beta chains listed below, sequenced in a study of graft-versus-host responses after intestinal transplantation. Irradiated, violet-dye-labeled stimulator cells, approximately 200,000 in number, were plated with approximately 200,000 CFSE-labeled responder cells. Repertoires were generated with immunoSEQ multiplex PCR, while TCRdb's copy carries only in-frame clones and drops some. The repertoire consists of 17,000 or so clones, with about two fifths occurring once and the leading ten covering over 3%. Source: alloreactive CD8+ T cells from a mixed lymphocyte reaction culture, taken before intestinal transplant. Noted subset: CFSE-low proliferating T cells sorted from roughly six-day pre-transplant mixed lymphocyte reaction (GvH or HvG direction). All receptors derive from a human patient who received an intestinal transplant.

The chain joins TRBV4-1 to TRBJ2-1, with 12 bases identical to TRBD2. Looked up from germline, CDR1 is MGHRA and CDR2 is YSYEKL. The CDR3 is 15 amino acids. Losses at the gene ends were 2 bases for V and 5 bases for J; bases not matched to a gene: 1. The CDR3 nucleotides are TGCGCCAGCAGCCAATGGACTAGCGGGGACAATGAGCAGTTCTTC. This translates into CASSQWTSGDNEQFF.

V is TRBV5-1 and J is TRBJ1-2; no clear D gene. This CDR3 has 14 residues. CDR1 is SGHRS and CDR2 is YFSETQ in the germline V gene. Between the trimmed V and J ends, which lost 2 bases and 3 bases, there was a span of 11 bases. The CDR3 sequence: CASSFRPWHYGYTF. CDR3 sequence (DNA): TGCGCCAGCAGCTTTAGGCCATGGCACTATGGCTACACCTTC.

V is TRBV5-5 and J is TRBJ2-7, with TRBD2 matching 7 bases. This CDR3 contains 13 residues. CDR1 and CDR2 from the germline V gene are SGHKS and YYEKEE (reference sequence). Trimming at V came to 4 bases and at J to 5 bases, leaving 6 bases not matched to a gene. CDR3 residues: CASSPVGGNEQYF. The CDR3 DNA follows: TGTGCCAGCAGCCCGGTCGGGGGGAACGAGCAGTACTTC.

This clone was observed a few times. Written as DNA, the CDR3 is TGTGCCAGGCCCGGGTGGACTAACTATGGCTACACCTTC. The encoded protein is CARPGWTNYGYTF. This chain joins TRBV6-5 and TRBJ1-2; no firm D call. Germline CDR1 is MNHEY and CDR2 is SVGAGI. The V and J ends lost 9 bases and 0 bases respectively, with 11 bases between them. The CDR3 loop spans 13 amino acids.

This chain joins TRBV6-5 and TRBJ2-7, with D perhaps TRBD2 (5 bases). V lost 7 bases and J lost 4, with 11 bases in between. The germline CDR1 and CDR2 sequences are MNHEY and SVGAGI. This CDR3 region has 12 residues. CDR3 loop: CASKGGPYEQYF. The CDR3 nucleotides are TGTGCCAGCAAGGGCGGGCCTTACGAGCAGTACTTC.

This rearrangement joins TRBV27 to TRBJ2-5; D not certain. Germline loops: CDR1 MNHEY, CDR2 SMNVEV (reference sequence). The CDR3 is made up of 12 amino acids. V lost 5 bases and J 0 bases, leaving 4 bases between the germline ends. The CDR3 nucleotides read TGTGCCAGCAGTCCTAACCAAGAGACCCAGTACTTC. Amino acid sequence: CASSPNQETQYF.

Regarding this clone: At one of its ends the junction is not consistent with the germline gene, which may arise from a read error. Other DNA sequences from this sample encode an identical CDR3 as well. The chain uses TRBV4-1 and TRBJ2-7; TRBD1 aligns across 7 bases. The germline CDR1 and CDR2 sequences are MGHRA and YSYEKL. The CDR3 covers 12 residues. The CDR3 sequence: CASSPQGYEQYF. The DNA of the CDR3 is TGCGCTAGCAGCCCACAGGGGTACGAGCAGTACTTC.

This clone showed up just a few times. The chain is built from TRBV9 and TRBJ2-5, with TRBD2 as a possible D gene (7 bases). The CDR3 length is 15 residues. From germline, CDR1 is SGDLS and CDR2 YYNGEE. With 5 bases removed from V and 2 bases from J, the gap between germline ends came to 16 bases. The chain's CDR3 is CASSSRGGRQETQYF. CDR3 nucleotides: TGTGCCAGCAGTAGTAGGGGGGGCAGACAAGAGACCCAGTACTTC. Variable domain in full (rest from reference TRBV9 and TRBJ2-5): DSGVTQTPKHLITATGQRVTLRCSPRSGDLSVYWYQQSLDQGLQFLIQYYNGEERAKGNILERFSAQQFPDLHSELNLSSLELGDSALYFCASSSRGGRQETQYFGPGTRLLVL.

The CDR3 DNA follows: TGTGCCAGCAGCTTCTCAGCGGGGGGGCCCGAGCAGTACTTC. This codes for CASSFSAGGPEQYF. This chain links TRBV27 with TRBJ2-7, with 10 bases identical to TRBD2. The CDR3 spans 14 residues. Trimming at V came to 6 bases and at J to 6 bases, leaving 8 bases not matched to a gene. Germline V gene sequence: CDR1 MNHEY, CDR2 SMNVEV (reference sequence).

Concerning this clone itself: Its ends do not fully match the called genes, so a read error is possible. This sample also contains other DNA sequences that code for the same CDR3. J is TRBJ2-4 and V is TRBV4-1; unclear D gene. The CDR3 has 14 residues. The V gene's germline CDR1 is MGHRA and CDR2 YSYEKL. CDR3: CASSPQLAKNIQYF. CDR3 DNA: TGCGCCAGCAGCCCCCAGTTGGCCAAAAACATTCAGTACTTT.

The genes are TRBV23-1 and TRBJ2-2; 7 bases are a match to TRBD1. TRBV23-1 is recorded as an ORF, its role being uncertain. There are 16 residues in the CDR3. The J segment lost 0 bases and the V segment lost 2 bases, leaving 3 bases of the junction unmatched. The chain's CDR3 is CASSQPGQTNTGELFF. As DNA, the CDR3 is TGCGCCAGCAGTCAACCGGGACAGACGAACACCGGGGAGCTGTTTTTT.

The chain carries TRBV7-8 and TRBJ2-7; no firm D call. The CDR3 length is 14 residues. The ends were cut back, 1 base at V and 3 bases at J, with 10 bases in the middle. Germline lookup yields CDR1 SGHVS and CDR2 FQNEAQ. CDR3 sequence reads: CASSLESFYYEQYF. In DNA form, the CDR3 reads TGTGCCAGCAGCTTAGAGTCCTTTTACTACGAGCAGTACTTC.

Only a few counts were recorded for this clone. The genes are TRBV7-6 and TRBJ1-1, with TRBD1 matching over 9 bases. This CDR3 comprises 15 residues. Germline values: CDR1 SGHVS, CDR2 FNYEAQ. After removal of 2 bases from V and 8 bases from J, the junction contained 9 bases not matched to a gene. CDR3 sequence reads: CASSLLTGTGLEAFF. CDR3 in DNA: TGTGCCAGCAGCTTACTTACCGGGACAGGGCTGGAAGCTTTCTTT.

V gene TRBV6-5 combines with J gene TRBJ2-7; no reliable D call. Trimming left V 5 bases short and J 3 bases short, with 11 bases between. CDR3 size: 13 residues. In germline, CDR1 is MNHEY, CDR2 SVGAGI. CDR3 bases: TGTGCCAGCAGTCCATCGTATCTCTACGAGCAGTACTTC. Protein: CASSPSYLYEQYF.

The rearrangement links TRBV28 to TRBJ1-1; D is ambiguous. With 7 bases removed from V and 2 bases from J, the gap between germline ends came to 14 bases. Germline-derived CDR1 and CDR2 are MDHEN and SYDVKM. CDR3 length: 14 residues. CDR3 nucleotide sequence: TGTGCCAGCACCTTCTTACAGCGAAACACTGAAGCTTTCTTT. It codes for CASTFLQRNTEAFF.

The V and J genes are TRBV7-6 and TRBJ2-7, with TRBD2 identical over 9 bases. The length of the CDR3 is 15 residues. Germline trimming cut 1 base from V and 5 bases from J; bases unmatched to any gene: 6. Germline-derived CDR1 and CDR2 are SGHVS and FNYEAQ. The CDR3 bases are TGTGCCAGCAGCTTAGGAGCGGGAGGTGGGGACGAGCAGTACTTC. This gives the protein CASSLGAGGGDEQYF.

This chain uses TRBV6-5 with TRBJ1-2; the match to TRBD1 covers 7 bases. The CDR3 is 13 residues long. The germline gives CDR1 MNHEY, CDR2 SVGAGI. Trimming at V came to 5 bases and at J to 6 bases, leaving 6 bases not matched to a gene. The CDR3 DNA sequence: TGTGCCAGCAGTGAAGCAGGGGGGAATGGCTACACCTTC. Translation: CASSEAGGNGYTF.

This chain joins TRBV27 and TRBJ2-3, with D uncertain. V lost 7 bases, J lost 0 bases, and 23 bases lay in between. There are 18 residues in the CDR3. CDR1 MNHEY and CDR2 SMNVEV come from the germline V gene (reference sequence). In DNA, the CDR3 is TGTGCCAGCACCCCTCTCCGGGCAGTCGAACCTAGCACAGATACGCAGTATTTT. Translating gives CASTPLRAVEPSTDTQYF.

This chain joins TRBV5-1 and TRBJ2-7, with 9 bases matching TRBD1. Trimming at V came to 4 bases and at J to 3 bases, leaving 5 bases not matched to a gene. Germline CDR1 SGHRS, CDR2 YFSETQ. The CDR3 runs 14 residues. This chain's CDR3 is CASSLGTGNYEQYF. CDR3 sequence (DNA): TGCGCCAGCAGCCTCGGGACAGGGAACTACGAGCAGTACTTC.

The chain carries TRBV5-1 and TRBJ2-7; D possibly uses TRBD1 or TRBD2 (5 bases each). Trimming shortened V by 4 bases and J by 6 bases, and 26 bases separated the two germline ends. The CDR3 is made up of 17 amino acids. Germline CDR1 and CDR2: SGHRS and YFSETQ. CDR3 in amino acids: CASSEGPRGAAMGEQYF. The CDR3 nucleotides are TGCGCCAGCAGCGAAGGCCCGAGGGGTGCGGCCATGGGCGAGCAGTACTTC. The entire variable domain, with the rest obtained from reference TRBV5-1 and TRBJ2-7, is as follows: KAGVTQTPRYLIKTRGQQVTLSCSPISGHRSVSWYQQTPGQGLQFLFEYFSETQRNKGNFPGRFSGRQFSNSRSEMNVSTLELGDSALYLCASSEGPRGAAMGEQYFGPGTRLTVT.

This chain connects TRBV4-1 to TRBJ2-1; a weak D match, TRBD1 (5 bases). This CDR3 region has 16 residues. V was shortened by 2 bases and J by 5 bases, with 16 bases between the two germline ends. CDR1 is MGHRA, CDR2 YSYEKL, per germline. The CDR3 nucleotides are TGCGCCAGCAGCCAACTCCACAGGTTTCTGCACAATGAGCAGTTCTTC. Encoded protein: CASSQLHRFLHNEQFF.

This clone has only a few counts. The chain employs TRBV19 and TRBJ2-1; 9 positions match TRBD2. With 2 bases clipped from V and 9 bases from J, the junction kept 14 bases outside the gene matches. Germline lookup yields CDR1 LNHDA and CDR2 SQIVND (reference sequence). The CDR3 runs to 17 residues. The DNA of the CDR3 is TGTGCCAGTAGTATACGAGGGGGCGGGAGGGTTCAGGGTGAGCAGTTCTTC. Translated: CASSIRGGGRVQGEQFF.

The chain couples TRBV14 to TRBJ2-6; possibly TRBD1 for D (5 bases). The CDR3 length is 17 residues. With 0 bases removed from V and 4 bases from J, the gap between germline ends came to 13 bases. CDR1 is SGHDN and CDR2 is FVKESK in the germline V gene. DNA for the CDR3: TGTGCCAGCAGCCAAGATCCACCAGGGCGCGGGGCCAACGTCCTGACTTTC. Translation: CASSQDPPGRGANVLTF.

This clone was recorded a few times. The CDR3 here is CASSLGVVTLYNEQFF. The CDR3 DNA reads TGTGCCAGCAGCTTAGGAGTCGTGACCTTATACAATGAGCAGTTCTTC. The rearrangement links TRBV11-2 to TRBJ2-1, with unresolved D. The germline V and J ends were trimmed by 1 base and 4 bases, with 14 bases remaining between them. The CDR3 covers 16 residues. The germline V gene has CDR1 SGHAT and CDR2 FQNNGV. Variable domain in full (rest from reference TRBV11-2 and TRBJ2-1): EAGVAQSPRYKIIEKRQSVAFWCNPISGHATLYWYQQILGQGPKLLIQFQNNGVVDDSQLPKDRFSAERLKGVDSTLKIQPAKLEDSAVYLCASSLGVVTLYNEQFFGPGTRLTVL.

The V gene is TRBV18, the J gene TRBJ2-3; D is unclear. Trimming took 1 base from V and 10 from J, leaving 9 bases between them. This CDR3 comprises 12 residues. The germline V gene has CDR1 KGHSH and CDR2 LQKENI. CDR3 sequence: CASSPRRNPQYF. CDR3 DNA sequence: TGTGCCAGCTCACCACGCAGGAATCCGCAGTATTTT.

The CDR3 sequence: CASRPPTGKGYEQYF. In nucleotides, the CDR3 is TGTGCCAGCAGACCTCCGACAGGTAAAGGCTACGAGCAGTACTTC. This chain joins TRBV28 and TRBJ2-7; the D gene is possibly TRBD1 (6 bases). Germline V gene sequence: CDR1 MDHEN, CDR2 SYDVKM. The CDR3 has 15 amino acids. V shed 6 bases and J shed 3 bases, with 18 bases lying between them.